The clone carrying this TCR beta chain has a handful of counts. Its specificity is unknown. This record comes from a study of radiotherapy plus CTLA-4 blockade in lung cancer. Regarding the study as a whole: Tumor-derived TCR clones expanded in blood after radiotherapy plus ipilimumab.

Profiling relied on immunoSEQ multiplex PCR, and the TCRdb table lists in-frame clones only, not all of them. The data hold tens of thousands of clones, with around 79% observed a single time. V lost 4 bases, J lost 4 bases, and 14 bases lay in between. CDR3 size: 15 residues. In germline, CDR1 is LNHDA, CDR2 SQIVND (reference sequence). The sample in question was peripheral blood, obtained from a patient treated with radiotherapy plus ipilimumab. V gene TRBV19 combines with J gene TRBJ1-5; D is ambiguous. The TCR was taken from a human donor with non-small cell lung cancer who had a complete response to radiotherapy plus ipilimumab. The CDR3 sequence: CASSRQVYGNQPQHF. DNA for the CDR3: TGTGCCAGTAGTAGGCAGGTGTATGGGAATCAGCCCCAGCATTTT.